Below, 22 T cell receptor beta chains from the same sample are listed, as sequenced in a study of T cells after yellow fever vaccination. TCRdb itself ran the 5' RACE reads through MiXCR, one entry per CDR3 protein. Of 250,000 to 400,000 distinct CDR3 sequences listed, roughly 4% are singletons. This specimen consisted of PBMCs, obtained 5 days after the yellow fever booster vaccination. All receptors derive from a young man who received the YFV17D yellow fever vaccine.

This clonotype was counted only a few times. The chain combines TRBV21-1 with TRBJ2-1; the D call of TRBD1 is as the table states it, not checked on the DNA. TRBV21-1 is deemed a pseudogene. The CDR3 is 17 amino acids. The CDR3 DNA reads as TGTGCCAGCAGCTCTGAGGAACAGGGTGAGGATCAGAATGAGCAGTTCTTC. The encoded protein is CASSSEEQGEDQNEQFF.

The rearrangement uses TRBV4-3 and TRBJ1-6, with D uncertain. This CDR3 spans 13 amino acids. V gave up 0 bases and J gave up 11 bases, with 8 bases separating them. Germline V gives CDR1 LGHNA, CDR2 YSLEER. The CDR3 protein is CASSQDLSAPLHF. The CDR3 nucleotides read TGCGCCAGCAGCCAAGATCTTTCAGCACCCCTCCACTTT.

This clonotype was seen repeatedly, ten times or more. The chain has TRBV7-2 and TRBJ2-1; TRBD2 agrees at 7 bases. Germline loops: CDR1 SGHTA, CDR2 FQGNSA. The trim removed 3 bases at V and 0 bases at J, leaving 2 bases unmatched. CDR3 length: 15 amino acids. CDR3: CASSFLAASYNEQFF. In nucleotides, the CDR3 is TGTGCCAGCAGCTTCCTAGCGGCCTCCTACAATGAGCAGTTCTTC.

This clonotype was detected only a few times. The rearrangement joins TRBV28 to TRBJ2-5; D unclear. Germline V gene lookup returns CDR1 MDHEN and CDR2 SYDVKM. The CDR3 spans 13 residues. Deletions cut 3 bases from V and 6 bases from J, with 11 bases between. The chain's CDR3 is CASSFSATKTQYF. The CDR3 DNA sequence: TGTGCCAGCAGTTTTTCGGCGACGAAGACCCAGTACTTC.

The V call is TRBV5-1, the J call TRBJ1-2; D perhaps matches TRBD1 (6 bases). Between the trimmed V and J ends, which lost 3 bases and 4 bases, there was a span of 16 bases. From germline, CDR1 is SGHRS and CDR2 YFSETQ. The CDR3 runs to 15 residues. The CDR3 bases are TGCGCCAGCAGCTCTACCATTCTCAGGGGCTATGGCTACACCTTC. Protein product: CASSSTILRGYGYTF.

There are a few counts of this clonotype. The chain joins TRBV20-1 to TRBJ1-3; D remains ambiguous. From germline, CDR1 is DFQATT and CDR2 SNEGSKA (reference sequence). The CDR3 sequence is 13 residues long. V shed 3 bases and J shed 6 bases, with 12 bases lying between them. The CDR3 sequence: CSARRGQTNTIYF. The CDR3 nucleotides read TGCAGTGCTAGGAGAGGCCAGACAAACACCATATATTTT.

This clonotype was counted at least ten times. This rearrangement joins TRBV5-1 to TRBJ2-3; no clear D. The CDR3 contains 12 residues. Germline CDR1 is SGHRS and CDR2 is YFSETQ. V lost 5 bases and J lost 6, with 10 bases in between. CDR3 nucleotide sequence: TGCGCCAGCAGGGTCAACGGGGATACGCAGTATTTT. It yields the protein CASRVNGDTQYF.

This clonotype was detected a few times. The V gene is TRBV4-1, the J gene TRBJ1-2; TRBD1 might be the D (5 bases). Between the trimmed V and J ends, which lost 2 bases and 2 bases, there was a span of 12 bases. The CDR3 totals 15 residues. CDR1 is MGHRA, CDR2 YSYEKL, per germline. The CDR3 DNA reads as TGCGCCAGCAGCCAAAGCCCTCAGGGAAACTATGGCTACACCTTC. Its protein product is CASSQSPQGNYGYTF.

The chain has TRBV16 and TRBJ2-1, with D perhaps TRBD1 or TRBD2 (5 bases each). Between the trimmed V and J ends, which lost 3 bases and 2 bases, there was a span of 11 bases. The CDR3 runs 15 residues. The germline gives CDR1 KGHSY, CDR2 FQNENV. Here the CDR3 reads CASSQRGTTYNEQFF. Here the CDR3 DNA reads TGTGCCAGCAGCCAGAGGGGTACAACCTACAATGAGCAGTTCTTC.

This clonotype was counted a few times. The chain joins TRBV6-1 to TRBJ1-2; no clear D. Per germline, CDR1 MNHNS and CDR2 SASEGT. Trimming left V 1 base short and J 4 bases short, with 13 bases between. The CDR3 length is 15 residues. The CDR3 nucleotides read TGTGCCAGCAGTGAAGGGGCGGGCCCCGGCTATGGCTACACCTTC. This encodes CASSEGAGPGYGYTF.

V gene TRBV11-2 combines with J gene TRBJ1-1; D may be TRBD1 (5 bases). Trimming took off 1 base at V and 5 bases at J, with 14 bases between the two ends. Germline CDR1 is SGHAT and CDR2 is FQNNGV. The length of the CDR3 is 15 residues. CDR3 amino acids: CASSLASGLSTEAFF. DNA for the CDR3: TGTGCCAGCAGCTTAGCCTCAGGGTTATCGACTGAAGCTTTCTTT.

This clonotype turned up a few times. The rearrangement links TRBV7-8 to TRBJ2-3; TRBD2 matches at 11 bases. Germline loops: CDR1 SGHVS, CDR2 FQNEAQ. The CDR3 extends over 16 amino acids. J gave up 7 bases and V 5 bases, and 11 bases lay outside the gene matches. The CDR3 DNA sequence: TGTGCCAGCAGCAGCCTGACTAGCGGGGAACTATATACGCAGTATTTT. Protein sequence: CASSSLTSGELYTQYF.

This clonotype was recorded a few times. The V and J genes are TRBV15 and TRBJ2-2; D is unresolved. Between the trimmed V and J ends, which lost 5 bases and 4 bases, there was a span of 14 bases. Germline-derived CDR1 and CDR2 are LNHNV and YYDKDF (reference sequence). This CDR3 has 15 amino acids. The CDR3 is CATSGRVSGTGELFF. The CDR3 coding sequence is TGTGCCACCAGCGGGCGTGTGTCGGGCACCGGGGAGCTGTTTTTT.

The sample holds a few counts of this clonotype. The rearrangement joins TRBV21-1 to TRBJ2-5; the table's D call of TRBD1 was not tested on the DNA. TRBV21-1 is given as a pseudogene. The CDR3 has 18 amino acids. The CDR3 bases are TGTGCCAGCAGCAGAAAGGTTCCCGGACAGACGCCCGAAGAGACCCAGTACTTC. Its protein is CASSRKVPGQTPEETQYF.

There are a few counts of this clonotype. V gene TRBV19 combines with J gene TRBJ1-5; D gene unclear. Trimming removed 0 bases from V and 5 bases from J, with 14 bases in between. The CDR3 is 16 residues long. Germline assignment: CDR1 LNHDA and CDR2 SQIVND (reference sequence). The CDR3 coding sequence is TGTGCCAGTAGTATAGATCGTCCGGCAGCTTATCAGCCCCAGCATTTT. Translating gives CASSIDRPAAYQPQHF.

The rearrangement joins TRBV6-2 or TRBV6-3 to TRBJ1-2, with D perhaps matching TRBD1 (5 bases). Germline V gives CDR1 MNHEY, CDR2 SVGEGT. The CDR3 loop spans 15 amino acids. V was shortened by 2 bases and J by 2 bases, with 12 bases between the two germline ends. The CDR3 sequence is CASSYGAGYNYGYTF. CDR3 DNA sequence: TGTGCCAGCAGTTACGGGGCGGGGTACAACTATGGCTACACCTTC.

The V gene is TRBV3-1, the J gene TRBJ1-2; weak D call: TRBD1 (6 bases). Germline CDR1 reads LGHDT; CDR2 reads YNNKEL (reference sequence). This CDR3 comprises 14 residues. The ends were cut back, 1 base at V and 2 bases at J, with 8 bases in the middle. This chain's CDR3 is CASSQVQGNYGYTF. For the CDR3, the DNA is TGTGCCAGCAGCCAAGTACAGGGAAACTATGGCTACACCTTC.

The J gene is TRBJ2-1, the V gene TRBV6-5; 12 nucleotides match TRBD1. CDR1 is MNHEY and CDR2 is SVGAGI in the germline V gene. The CDR3 has 16 residues. The V segment lost 6 bases and the J segment 5 bases; nucleotides outside the gene matches: 8. CDR3 region: CASSSHGTGGNNEQFF. The CDR3 DNA is TGTGCCAGCAGCTCCCACGGGACAGGGGGCAACAATGAGCAGTTCTTC.

This clonotype was seen a handful of times. Here the CDR3 DNA reads TGTGCCAGCACAAAGGACAGGGGTACTGAAGCTTTCTTT. Its translation: CASTKDRGTEAFF. The chain has TRBV7-8 and TRBJ1-1; TRBD1 matches 9 bases. Germline V CDR1 and CDR2: SGHVS, FQNEAQ. The length of the CDR3 is 13 residues. J was trimmed by 5 bases and V by 7 bases; bases with no gene match: 5.

This clonotype showed up just a few times. The chain joins TRBV2 to TRBJ1-1; D remains ambiguous. The CDR3 contains 15 residues. Germline CDR1 is SNHLY and CDR2 is FYNNEI. Trimming left V 5 bases short and J 10 bases short, with 23 bases between. The CDR3 spells CASSYRLGRTVGAFF. The CDR3 DNA reads as TGTGCCAGCAGTTACCGCCTAGGCAGGACGGTAGGAGCTTTCTTT.

This clonotype turned up a few times. The chain carries TRBV29-1 and TRBJ1-1; D remains ambiguous. V shed 4 bases and J shed 0 bases, with 9 bases lying between them. Germline V lookup: CDR1 SQVTM, CDR2 ANQGSEA. This CDR3 has 13 residues. CDR3 sequence: CSVVAALNTEAFF. The CDR3 nucleotides read TGCAGCGTTGTGGCAGCCTTGAACACTGAAGCTTTCTTT.

There are a few counts of this clonotype. The chain uses TRBV20-1 and TRBJ2-7; D possibly matches TRBD1 or TRBD2 (5 bases each). This CDR3 has 12 residues. CDR1 and CDR2 (germline): DFQATT, SNEGSKA (reference sequence). Trimming took off 5 bases at V and 0 bases at J, with 8 bases between the two ends. CDR3 amino acids: CSARDVSYEQYF. CDR3 DNA sequence: TGCAGTGCTCGGGACGTCTCCTACGAGCAGTACTTC.